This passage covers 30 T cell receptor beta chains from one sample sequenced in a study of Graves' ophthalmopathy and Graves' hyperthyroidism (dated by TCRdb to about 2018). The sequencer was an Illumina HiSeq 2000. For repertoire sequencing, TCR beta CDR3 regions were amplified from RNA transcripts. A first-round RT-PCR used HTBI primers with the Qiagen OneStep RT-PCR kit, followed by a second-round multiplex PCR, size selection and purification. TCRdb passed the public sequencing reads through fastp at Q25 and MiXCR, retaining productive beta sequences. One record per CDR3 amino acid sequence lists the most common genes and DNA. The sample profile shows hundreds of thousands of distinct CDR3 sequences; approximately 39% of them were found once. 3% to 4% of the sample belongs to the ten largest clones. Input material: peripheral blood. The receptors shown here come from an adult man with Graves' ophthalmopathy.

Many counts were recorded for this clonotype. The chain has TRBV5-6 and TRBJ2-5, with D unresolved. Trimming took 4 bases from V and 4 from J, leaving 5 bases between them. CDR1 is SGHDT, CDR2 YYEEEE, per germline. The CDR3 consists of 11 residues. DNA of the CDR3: TGTGCCAGCAGCGACATAGAGACCCAGTACTTC. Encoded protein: CASSDIETQYF.

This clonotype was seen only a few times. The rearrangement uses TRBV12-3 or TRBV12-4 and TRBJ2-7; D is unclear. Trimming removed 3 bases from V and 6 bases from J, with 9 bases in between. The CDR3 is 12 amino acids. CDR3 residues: CASSFSVGEQYF. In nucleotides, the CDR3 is TGTGCCAGCAGTTTTTCGGTTGGCGAGCAGTACTTC.

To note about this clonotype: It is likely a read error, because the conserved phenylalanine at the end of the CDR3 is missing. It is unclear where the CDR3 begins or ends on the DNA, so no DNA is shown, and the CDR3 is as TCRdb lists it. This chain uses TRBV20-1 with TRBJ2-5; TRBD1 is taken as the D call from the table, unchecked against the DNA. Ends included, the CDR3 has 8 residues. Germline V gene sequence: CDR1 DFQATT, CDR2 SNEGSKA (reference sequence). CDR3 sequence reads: CSASGGAS.

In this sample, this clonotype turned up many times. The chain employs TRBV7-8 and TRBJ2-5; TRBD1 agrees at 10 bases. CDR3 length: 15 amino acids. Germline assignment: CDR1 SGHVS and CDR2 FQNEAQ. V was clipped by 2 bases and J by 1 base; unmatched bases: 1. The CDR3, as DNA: TGTGCCAGCAGCTTAAGGGACAGGGGCCAAGAGACCCAGTACTTC. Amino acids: CASSLRDRGQETQYF.

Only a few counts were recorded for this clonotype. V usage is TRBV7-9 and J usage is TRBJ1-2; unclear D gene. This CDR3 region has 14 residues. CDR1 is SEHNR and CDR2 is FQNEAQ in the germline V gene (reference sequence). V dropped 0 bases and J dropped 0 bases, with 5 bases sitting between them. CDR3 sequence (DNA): TGTGCCAGCAGCTTAGCCCAAACTAACTATGGCTACACCTTC. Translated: CASSLAQTNYGYTF.

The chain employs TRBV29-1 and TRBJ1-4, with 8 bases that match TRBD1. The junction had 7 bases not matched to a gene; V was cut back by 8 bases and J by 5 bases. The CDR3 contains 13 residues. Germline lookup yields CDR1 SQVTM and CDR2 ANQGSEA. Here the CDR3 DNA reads TGCAGCTTAGTGGGGACAGGCAATGAAAAACTGTTTTTT. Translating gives CSLVGTGNEKLFF.

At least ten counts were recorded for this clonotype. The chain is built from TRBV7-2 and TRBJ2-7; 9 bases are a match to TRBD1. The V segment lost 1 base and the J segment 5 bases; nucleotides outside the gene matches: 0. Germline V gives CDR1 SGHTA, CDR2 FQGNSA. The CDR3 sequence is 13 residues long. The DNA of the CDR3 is TGTGCCAGCAGCTTAGGGGACAGGGACGAGCAGTACTTC. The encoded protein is CASSLGDRDEQYF. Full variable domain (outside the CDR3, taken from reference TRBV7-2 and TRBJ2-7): GAGVSQSPSNKVTEKGKDVELRCDPISGHTALYWYRQSLGQGLEFLIYFQGNSAPDKSGLPSDRFSAERTGGSVSTLTIQRTQQEDSAVYLCASSLGDRDEQYFGPGTRLTVT.

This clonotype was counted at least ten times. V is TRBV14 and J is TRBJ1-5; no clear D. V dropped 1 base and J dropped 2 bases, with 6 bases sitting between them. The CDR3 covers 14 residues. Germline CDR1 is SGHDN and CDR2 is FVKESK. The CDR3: CASSQGPGNQPQHF. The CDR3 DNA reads TGTGCCAGCAGCCAAGGGCCGGGCAATCAGCCCCAGCATTTT.

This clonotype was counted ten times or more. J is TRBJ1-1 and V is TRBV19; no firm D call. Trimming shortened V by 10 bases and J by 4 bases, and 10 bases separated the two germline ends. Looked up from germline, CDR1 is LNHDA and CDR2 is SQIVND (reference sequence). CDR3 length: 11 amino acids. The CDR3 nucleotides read TGTGCCATCCGGGAGGGCACTGAAGCTTTCTTT. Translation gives CAIREGTEAFF.

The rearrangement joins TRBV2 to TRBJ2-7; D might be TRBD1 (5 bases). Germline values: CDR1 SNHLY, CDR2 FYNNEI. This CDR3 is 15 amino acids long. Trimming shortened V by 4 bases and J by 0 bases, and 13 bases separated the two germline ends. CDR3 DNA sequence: TGTGCCAGCAGTGCCCAGGGCTCCGTCTCCTACGAGCAGTACTTC. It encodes CASSAQGSVSYEQYF.

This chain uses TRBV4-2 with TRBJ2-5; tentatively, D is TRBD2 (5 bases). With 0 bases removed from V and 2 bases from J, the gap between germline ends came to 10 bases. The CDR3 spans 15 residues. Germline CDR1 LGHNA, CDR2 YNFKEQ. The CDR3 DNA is TGTGCCAGCAGCCAAGATAAGGGAGAACAAGAGACCCAGTACTTC. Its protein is CASSQDKGEQETQYF.

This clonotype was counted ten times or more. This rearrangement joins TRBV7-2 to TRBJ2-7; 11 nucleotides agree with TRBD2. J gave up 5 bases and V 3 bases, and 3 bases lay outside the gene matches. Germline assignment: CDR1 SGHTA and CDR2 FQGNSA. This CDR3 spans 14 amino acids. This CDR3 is CASSFASGGNEQYF. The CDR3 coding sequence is TGTGCCAGCAGCTTTGCTAGCGGGGGGAACGAGCAGTACTTC.

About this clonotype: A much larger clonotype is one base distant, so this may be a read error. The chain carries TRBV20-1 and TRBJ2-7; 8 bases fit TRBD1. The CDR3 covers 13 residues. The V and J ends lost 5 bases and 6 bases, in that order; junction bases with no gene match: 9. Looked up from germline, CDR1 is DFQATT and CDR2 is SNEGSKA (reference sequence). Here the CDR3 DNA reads TGCAGTGCTGGCCGCAGGGGGCGTAGCGAGCAGTACTTC. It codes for CSAGRRGRSEQYF.

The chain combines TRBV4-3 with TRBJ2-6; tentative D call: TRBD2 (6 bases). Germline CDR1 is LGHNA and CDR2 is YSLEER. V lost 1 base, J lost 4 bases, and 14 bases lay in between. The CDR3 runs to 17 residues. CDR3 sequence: CASSQVSGGPGANVLTF. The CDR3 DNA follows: TGCGCCAGCAGCCAAGTCTCCGGGGGACCCGGGGCCAACGTCCTGACTTTC.

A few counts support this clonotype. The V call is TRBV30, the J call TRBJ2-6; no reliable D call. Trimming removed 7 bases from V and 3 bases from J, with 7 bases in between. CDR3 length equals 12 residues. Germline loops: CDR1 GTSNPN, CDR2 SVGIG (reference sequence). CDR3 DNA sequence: TGTGCCTCAGATATTGGGGCCAACGTCCTGACTTTC. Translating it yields CASDIGANVLTF.

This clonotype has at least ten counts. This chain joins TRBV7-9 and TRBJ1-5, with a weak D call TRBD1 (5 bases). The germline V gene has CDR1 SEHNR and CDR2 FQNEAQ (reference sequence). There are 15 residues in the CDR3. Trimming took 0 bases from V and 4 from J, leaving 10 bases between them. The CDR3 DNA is TGTGCCAGCAGCTTAGCGAGTGGGGCTAATCAGCCCCAGCATTTT. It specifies CASSLASGANQPQHF.

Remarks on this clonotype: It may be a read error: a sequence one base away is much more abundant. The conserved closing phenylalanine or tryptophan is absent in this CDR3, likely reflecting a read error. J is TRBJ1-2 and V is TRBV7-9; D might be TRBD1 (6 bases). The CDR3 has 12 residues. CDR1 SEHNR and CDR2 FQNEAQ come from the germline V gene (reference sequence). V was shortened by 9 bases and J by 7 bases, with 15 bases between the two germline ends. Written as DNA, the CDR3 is TGTGCCAGTAGAACAGGGAAAGGTGGCTACACCCTC. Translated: CASRTGKGGYTL.

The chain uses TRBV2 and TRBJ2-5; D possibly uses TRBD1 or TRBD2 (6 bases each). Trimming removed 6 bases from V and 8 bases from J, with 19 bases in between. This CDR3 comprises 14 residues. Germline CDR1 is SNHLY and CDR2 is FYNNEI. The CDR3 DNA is TGTGCCAGCAGGAGGGGGGTTCGCTTGAGTACCCAGTACTTC. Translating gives CASRRGVRLSTQYF.

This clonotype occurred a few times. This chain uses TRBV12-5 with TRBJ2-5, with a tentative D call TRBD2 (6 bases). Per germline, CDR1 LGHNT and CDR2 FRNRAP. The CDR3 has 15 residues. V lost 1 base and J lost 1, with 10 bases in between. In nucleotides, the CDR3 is TGTGCTAGTGGTTTGGGGCTAGCGTCCCAAGAGACCCAGTACTTC. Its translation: CASGLGLASQETQYF.

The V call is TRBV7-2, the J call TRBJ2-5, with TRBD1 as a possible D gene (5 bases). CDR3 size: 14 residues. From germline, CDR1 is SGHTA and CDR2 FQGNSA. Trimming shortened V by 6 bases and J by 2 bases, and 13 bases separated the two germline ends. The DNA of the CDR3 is TGTGCCAGCAGTCCTCGACAGACTCAAGAGACCCAGTACTTC. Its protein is CASSPRQTQETQYF.

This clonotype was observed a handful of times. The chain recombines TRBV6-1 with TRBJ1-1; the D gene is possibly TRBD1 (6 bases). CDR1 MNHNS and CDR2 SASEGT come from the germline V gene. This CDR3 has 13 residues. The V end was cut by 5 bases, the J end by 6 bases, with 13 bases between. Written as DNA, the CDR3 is TGTGCCAGCAGTAGGCAGGGGTGGTCTGAAGCTTTCTTT. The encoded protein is CASSRQGWSEAFF.

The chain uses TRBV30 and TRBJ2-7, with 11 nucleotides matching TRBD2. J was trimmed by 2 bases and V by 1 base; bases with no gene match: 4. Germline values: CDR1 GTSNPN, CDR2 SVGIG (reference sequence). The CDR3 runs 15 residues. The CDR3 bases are TGTGCCTGGAGTGGCGGGACTAGCGGACCCTACGAGCAGTACTTC. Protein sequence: CAWSGGTSGPYEQYF.

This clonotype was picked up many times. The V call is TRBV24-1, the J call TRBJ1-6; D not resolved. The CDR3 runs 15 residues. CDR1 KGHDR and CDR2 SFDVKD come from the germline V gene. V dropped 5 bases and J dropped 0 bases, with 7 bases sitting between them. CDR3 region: CATSGDSSYNSPLHF. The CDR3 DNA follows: TGTGCCACCAGTGGGGATAGCTCCTATAATTCACCCCTCCACTTT.

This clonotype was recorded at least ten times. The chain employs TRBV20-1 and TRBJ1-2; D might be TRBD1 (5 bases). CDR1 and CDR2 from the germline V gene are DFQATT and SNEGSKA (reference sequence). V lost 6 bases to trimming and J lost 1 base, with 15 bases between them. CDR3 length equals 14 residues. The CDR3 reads CSARRDLSNYGYTF. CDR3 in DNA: TGCAGTGCGCGCAGGGACTTAAGTAACTATGGCTACACCTTC.

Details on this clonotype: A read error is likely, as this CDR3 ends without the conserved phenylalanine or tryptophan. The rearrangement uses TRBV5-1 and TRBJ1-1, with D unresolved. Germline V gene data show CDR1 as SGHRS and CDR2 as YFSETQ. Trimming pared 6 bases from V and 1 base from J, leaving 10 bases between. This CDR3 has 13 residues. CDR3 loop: CASNNAWNTEAFL. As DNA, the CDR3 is TGCGCCAGCAACAATGCTTGGAACACTGAAGCTTTCCTT.

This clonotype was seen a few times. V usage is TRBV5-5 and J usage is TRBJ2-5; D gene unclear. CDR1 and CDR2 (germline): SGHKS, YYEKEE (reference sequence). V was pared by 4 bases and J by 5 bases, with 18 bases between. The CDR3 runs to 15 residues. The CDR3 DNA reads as TGTGCCAGCAGCCAAGAGGCAAGTAGCTGGGAGACCCAGTACTTC. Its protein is CASSQEASSWETQYF.

CDR3 nucleotides: TGTGCCAGCAGCCAAGATCTGGGCACGGGTCAGCCCCAGCATTTT. It translates to CASSQDLGTGQPQHF. The chain is built from TRBV3-1 and TRBJ1-5; D unclear. Trimming removed 0 bases from V and 6 bases from J, with 12 bases in between. This CDR3 spans 15 amino acids. Germline lookup yields CDR1 LGHDT and CDR2 YNNKEL (reference sequence).

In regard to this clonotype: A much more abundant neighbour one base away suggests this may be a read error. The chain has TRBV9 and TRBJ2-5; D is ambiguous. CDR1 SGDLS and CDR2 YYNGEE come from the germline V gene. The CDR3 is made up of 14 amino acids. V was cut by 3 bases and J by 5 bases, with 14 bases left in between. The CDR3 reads CASSGLGPRETQYF. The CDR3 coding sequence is TGTGCCAGCAGCGGCCTCGGGCCCAGGGAGACCCAGTACTTC.

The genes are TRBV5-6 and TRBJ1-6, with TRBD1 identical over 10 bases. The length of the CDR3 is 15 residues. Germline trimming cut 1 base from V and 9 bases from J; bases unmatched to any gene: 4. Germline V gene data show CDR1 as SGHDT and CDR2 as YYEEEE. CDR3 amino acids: CASSLQGTGVSPLHF. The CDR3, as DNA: TGTGCCAGCAGCTTGCAAGGGACAGGGGTTTCACCCCTCCACTTT.

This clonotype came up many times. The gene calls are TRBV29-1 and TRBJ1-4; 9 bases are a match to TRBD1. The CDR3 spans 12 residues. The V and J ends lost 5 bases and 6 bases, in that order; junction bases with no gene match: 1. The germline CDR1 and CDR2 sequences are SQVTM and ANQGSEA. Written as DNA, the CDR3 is TGCAGCGTTACAGGGGGCGATGAAAAACTGTTTTTT. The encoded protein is CSVTGGDEKLFF. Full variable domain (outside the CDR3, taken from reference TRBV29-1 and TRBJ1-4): SAVISQKPSRDICQRGTSLTIQCQVDSQVTMMFWYRQQPGQSLTLIATANQGSEATYESGFVIDKFPISRPNLTFSTLTVSNMSPEDSSIYLCSVTGGDEKLFFGSGTQLSVL.